There are many counts of the clone carrying this TCR beta chain. This specimen comes from a study of T-cell reconstitution after alpha-beta-depleted transplantation in children. Researchers prepared the TCRbeta library using unique molecular identifiers, the study reports. Each CDR3 protein gets one entry after TCRdb re-called the PCR reads with MiXCR. Here the sample spans 200,000 or so distinct CDR3 sequences, roughly 6.3% being singletons. The CDR3 runs to 14 residues. Trimming took 3 bases from V and 5 from J, leaving 13 bases between them. Looked up from germline, CDR1 is KGHSH and CDR2 is LQKENI.

This chain uses TRBV18 with TRBJ2-5; weak D call: TRBD1 (5 bases). Sample: PBMCs, taken before TCRalphabeta/CD19-depleted stem cell transplant. The receptor was derived from a girl in the first two years of life with combined immunodeficiency, due to receive a stem cell transplant. For the CDR3, the DNA is TGTGCCAGCTCACCGTTAGGGGATGCGGAGACCCAGTACTTC. The encoded protein is CASSPLGDAETQYF.